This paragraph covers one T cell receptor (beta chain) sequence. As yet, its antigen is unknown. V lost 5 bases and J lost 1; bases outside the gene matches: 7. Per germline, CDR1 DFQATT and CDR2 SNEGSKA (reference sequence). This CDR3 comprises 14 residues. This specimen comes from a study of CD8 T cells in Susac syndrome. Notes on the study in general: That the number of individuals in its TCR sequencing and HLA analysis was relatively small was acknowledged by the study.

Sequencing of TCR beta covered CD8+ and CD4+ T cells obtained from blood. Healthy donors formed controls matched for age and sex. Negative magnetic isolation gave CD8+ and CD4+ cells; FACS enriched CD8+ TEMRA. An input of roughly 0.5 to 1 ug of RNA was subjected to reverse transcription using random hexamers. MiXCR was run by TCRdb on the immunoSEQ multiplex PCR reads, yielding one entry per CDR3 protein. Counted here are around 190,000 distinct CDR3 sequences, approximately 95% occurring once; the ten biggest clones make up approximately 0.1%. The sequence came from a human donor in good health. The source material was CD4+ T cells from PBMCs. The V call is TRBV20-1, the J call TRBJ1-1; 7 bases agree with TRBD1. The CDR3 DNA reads TGCAGTGCTCACAGGGGTTCTGGGAACACTGAAGCTTTCTTT. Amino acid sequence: CSAHRGSGNTEAFF.